The sequence of this T cell receptor (beta chain) was determined in a study of vaccination and CD4 T cells after COVID-19. Treatment: roughly nine-day PBMC culture with coronavirus spike peptide pools or control peptides (ViraFEST assay). Trimming took 5 bases from V and 5 from J, leaving 15 bases between them. Germline V gene data show CDR1 as DFQATT and CDR2 as SNEGSKA (reference sequence). The CDR3 spans 13 residues. The Oncomine TCR Beta short-read assay generated sequence data from the DNA of cultured CD4+ T cells. TCRdb used MiXCR to reprocess the PCR reads, holding one entry per CDR3 protein. The table has roughly 11,000 distinct CDR3 sequences, 65% seen once. In the case of this clonotype: What it binds is unknown.

The sample here was CD4+ T cells from blood, cultured in vitro, taken before SARS-CoV-2 vaccination. The TCR sequence derives from a human donor who had recovered from COVID-19. The rearrangement uses TRBV20-1 and TRBJ2-5; no reliable D call. For the CDR3, the DNA is TGCAGTGCTCCACCCGAGGATAGGGAGACCCAGTACTTC. Translated: CSAPPEDRETQYF.